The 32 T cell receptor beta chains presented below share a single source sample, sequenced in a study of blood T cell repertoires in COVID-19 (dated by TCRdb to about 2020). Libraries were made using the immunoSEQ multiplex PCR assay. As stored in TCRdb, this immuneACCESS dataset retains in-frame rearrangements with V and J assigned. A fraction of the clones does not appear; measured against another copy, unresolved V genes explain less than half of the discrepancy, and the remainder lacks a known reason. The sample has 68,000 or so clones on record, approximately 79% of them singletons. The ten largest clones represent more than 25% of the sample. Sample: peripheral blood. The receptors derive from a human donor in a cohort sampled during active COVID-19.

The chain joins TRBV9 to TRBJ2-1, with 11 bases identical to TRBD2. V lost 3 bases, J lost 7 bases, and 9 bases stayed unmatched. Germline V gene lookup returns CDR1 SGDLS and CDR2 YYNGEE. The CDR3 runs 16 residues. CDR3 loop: CASSAIAGGRGNEQFF. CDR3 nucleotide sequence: TGTGCCAGCAGCGCGATAGCGGGAGGGCGGGGGAATGAGCAGTTCTTC.

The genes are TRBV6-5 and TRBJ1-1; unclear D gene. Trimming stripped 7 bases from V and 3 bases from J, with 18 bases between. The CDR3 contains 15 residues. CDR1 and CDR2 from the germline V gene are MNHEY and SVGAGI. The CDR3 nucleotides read TGTGCCAGCAAATCGGTCAGGCGTACGTACACTGAAGCTTTCTTT. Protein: CASKSVRRTYTEAFF.

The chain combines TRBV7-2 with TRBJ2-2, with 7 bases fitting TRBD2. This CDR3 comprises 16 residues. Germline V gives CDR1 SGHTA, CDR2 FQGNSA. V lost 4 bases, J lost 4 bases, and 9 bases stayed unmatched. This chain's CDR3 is CASSWGGSAGTGELFF. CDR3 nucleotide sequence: TGTGCCAGCAGCTGGGGCGGGAGTGCGGGCACCGGGGAGCTGTTTTTT.

The chain's CDR3 is CASSLSGTSGSQEEQFF. The CDR3 DNA reads as TGTGCCAGCAGTTTATCCGGGACTAGCGGGAGTCAGGAAGAGCAGTTCTTC. The rearrangement links TRBV28 to TRBJ2-1; 14 nucleotides match TRBD2. J was trimmed by 10 bases and V by 1 base; bases with no gene match: 9. CDR1 and CDR2 (germline): MDHEN, SYDVKM. The CDR3 is made up of 17 amino acids.

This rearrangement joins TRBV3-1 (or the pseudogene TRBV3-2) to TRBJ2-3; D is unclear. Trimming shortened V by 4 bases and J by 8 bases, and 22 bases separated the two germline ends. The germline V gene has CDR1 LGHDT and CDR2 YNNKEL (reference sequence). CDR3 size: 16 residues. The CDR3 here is CASSPLSPLKAATQYF. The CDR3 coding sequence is TGTGCCAGCAGCCCCCTTTCTCCCCTAAAGGCGGCTACGCAGTATTTT.

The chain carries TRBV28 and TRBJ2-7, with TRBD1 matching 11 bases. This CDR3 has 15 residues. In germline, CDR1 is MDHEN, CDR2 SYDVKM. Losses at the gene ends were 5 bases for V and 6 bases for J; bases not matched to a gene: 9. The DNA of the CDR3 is TGTGCCAGCAGTCCGTGGGGGACAGGGGGAGCCGAGCAGTACTTC. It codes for CASSPWGTGGAEQYF.

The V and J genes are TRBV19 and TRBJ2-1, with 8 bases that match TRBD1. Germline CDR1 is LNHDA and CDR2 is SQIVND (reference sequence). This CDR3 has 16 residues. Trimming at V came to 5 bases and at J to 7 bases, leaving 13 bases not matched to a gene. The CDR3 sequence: CASSVPLTGARNEQFF. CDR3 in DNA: TGTGCCAGTAGTGTTCCGCTGACAGGGGCGCGGAATGAGCAGTTCTTC.

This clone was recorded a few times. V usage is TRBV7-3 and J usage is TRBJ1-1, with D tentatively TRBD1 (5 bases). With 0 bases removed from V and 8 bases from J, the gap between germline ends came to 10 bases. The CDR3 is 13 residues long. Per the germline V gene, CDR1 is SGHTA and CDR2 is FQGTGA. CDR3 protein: CASSLTVTEEAFF. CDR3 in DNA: TGTGCCAGCAGCTTAACAGTGACAGAGGAAGCTTTCTTT.

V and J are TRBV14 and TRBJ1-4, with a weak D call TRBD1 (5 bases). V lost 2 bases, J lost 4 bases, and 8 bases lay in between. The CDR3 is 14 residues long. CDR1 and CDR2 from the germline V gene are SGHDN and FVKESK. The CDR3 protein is CASSQRGGNEKLFF. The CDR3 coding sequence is TGTGCCAGCAGCCAACGGGGGGGTAATGAAAAACTGTTTTTT.

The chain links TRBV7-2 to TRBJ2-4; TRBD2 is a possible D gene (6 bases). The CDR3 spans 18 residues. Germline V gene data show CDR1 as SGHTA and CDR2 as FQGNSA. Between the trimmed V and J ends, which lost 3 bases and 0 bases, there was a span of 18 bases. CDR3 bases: TGTGCCAGCAGCTTCGCGTCCGGGGGAGCTCTAGCCAAAAACATTCAGTACTTC. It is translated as CASSFASGGALAKNIQYF.

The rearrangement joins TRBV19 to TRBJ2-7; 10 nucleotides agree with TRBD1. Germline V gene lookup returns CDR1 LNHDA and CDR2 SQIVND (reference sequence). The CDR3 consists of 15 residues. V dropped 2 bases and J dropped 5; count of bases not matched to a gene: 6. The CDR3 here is CASSITGDRGHEQYF. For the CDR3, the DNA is TGTGCCAGTAGTATAACGGGGGACAGGGGCCACGAGCAGTACTTC.

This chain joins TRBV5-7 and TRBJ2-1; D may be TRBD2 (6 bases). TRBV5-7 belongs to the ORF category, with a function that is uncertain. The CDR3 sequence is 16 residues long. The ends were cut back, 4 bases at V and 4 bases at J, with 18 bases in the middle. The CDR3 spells CASSTIFRLEYNEQFF. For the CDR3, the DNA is TGTGCCAGCAGCACCATCTTCCGACTAGAGTACAATGAGCAGTTCTTC.

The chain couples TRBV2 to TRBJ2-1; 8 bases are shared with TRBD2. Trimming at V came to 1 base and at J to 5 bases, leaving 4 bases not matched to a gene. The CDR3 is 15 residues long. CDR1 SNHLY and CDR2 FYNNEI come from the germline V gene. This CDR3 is CASSEGGLGNNEQFF. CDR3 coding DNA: TGTGCCAGCAGTGAAGGGGGACTAGGCAACAATGAGCAGTTCTTC. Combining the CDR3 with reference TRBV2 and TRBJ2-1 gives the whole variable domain EPEVTQTPSHQVTQMGQEVILRCVPISNHLYFYWYRQILGQKVEFLVSFYNNEISEKSEIFDDQFSVERPDGSNFTLKIRSTKLEDSAMYFCASSEGGLGNNEQFFGPGTRLTVL.

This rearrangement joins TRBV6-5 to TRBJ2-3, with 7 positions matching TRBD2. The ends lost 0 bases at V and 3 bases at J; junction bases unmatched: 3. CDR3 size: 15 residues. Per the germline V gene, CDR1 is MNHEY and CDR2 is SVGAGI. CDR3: CASSYSWRETDTQYF. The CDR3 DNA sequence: TGTGCCAGCAGTTACTCATGGCGGGAGACAGATACGCAGTATTTT.

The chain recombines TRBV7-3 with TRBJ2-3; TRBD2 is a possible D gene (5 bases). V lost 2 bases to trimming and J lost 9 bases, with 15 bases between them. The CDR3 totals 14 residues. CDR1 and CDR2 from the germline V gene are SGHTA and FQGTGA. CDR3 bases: TGTGCCAGCAGCTTACGGGGAAATGGCGACACGCAGTATTTT. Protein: CASSLRGNGDTQYF.

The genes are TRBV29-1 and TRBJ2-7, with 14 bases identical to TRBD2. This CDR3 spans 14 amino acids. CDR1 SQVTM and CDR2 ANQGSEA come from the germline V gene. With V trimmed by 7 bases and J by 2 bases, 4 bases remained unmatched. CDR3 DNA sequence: TGCAGCGCACAGGGACTAGCGGGAGCCTACGAGCAGTACTTC. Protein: CSAQGLAGAYEQYF.

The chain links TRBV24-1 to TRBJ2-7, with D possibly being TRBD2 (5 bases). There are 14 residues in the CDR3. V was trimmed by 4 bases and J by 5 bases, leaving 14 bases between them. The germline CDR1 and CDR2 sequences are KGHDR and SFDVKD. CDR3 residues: CATSDRDGRDEQYF. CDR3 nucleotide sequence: TGTGCCACCAGTGACCGCGACGGGCGGGACGAGCAGTACTTC.

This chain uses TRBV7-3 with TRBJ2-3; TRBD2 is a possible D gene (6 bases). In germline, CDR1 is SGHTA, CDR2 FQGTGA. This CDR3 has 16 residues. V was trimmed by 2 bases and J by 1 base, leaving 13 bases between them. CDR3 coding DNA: TGTGCCAGCAGCTTATTCTCCCGGGAGCGCACAGATACGCAGTATTTT. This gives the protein CASSLFSRERTDTQYF.

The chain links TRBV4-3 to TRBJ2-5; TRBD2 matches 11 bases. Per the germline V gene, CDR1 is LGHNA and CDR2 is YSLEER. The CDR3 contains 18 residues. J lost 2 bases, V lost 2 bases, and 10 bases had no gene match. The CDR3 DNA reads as TGCGCCAGCAGCCAAACCCGGCTAGCGGGAGGAGGGCAAGAGACCCAGTACTTC. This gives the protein CASSQTRLAGGGQETQYF.

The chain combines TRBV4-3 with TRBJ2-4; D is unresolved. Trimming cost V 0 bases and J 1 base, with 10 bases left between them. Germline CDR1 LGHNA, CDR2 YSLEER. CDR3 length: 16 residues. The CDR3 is CASSQDFPQAKNIQYF. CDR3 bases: TGCGCCAGCAGCCAAGATTTTCCCCAGGCCAAAAACATTCAGTACTTC.

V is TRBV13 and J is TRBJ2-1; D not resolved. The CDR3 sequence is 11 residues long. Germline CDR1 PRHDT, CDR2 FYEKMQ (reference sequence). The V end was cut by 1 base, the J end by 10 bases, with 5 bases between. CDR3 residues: CASSLEREQFF. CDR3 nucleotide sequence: TGTGCCAGCAGCTTAGAGCGCGAGCAGTTCTTC.

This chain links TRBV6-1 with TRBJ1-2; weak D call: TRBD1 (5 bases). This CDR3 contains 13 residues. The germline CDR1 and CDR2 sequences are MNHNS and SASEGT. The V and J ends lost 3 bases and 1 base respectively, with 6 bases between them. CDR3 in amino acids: CASSDRVNYGYTF. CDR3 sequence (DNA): TGTGCCAGCAGTGACAGGGTTAACTATGGCTACACCTTC.

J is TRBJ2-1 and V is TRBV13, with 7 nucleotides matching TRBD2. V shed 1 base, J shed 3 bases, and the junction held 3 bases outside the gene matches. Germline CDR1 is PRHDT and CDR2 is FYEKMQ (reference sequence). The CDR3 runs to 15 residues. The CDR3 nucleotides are TGTGCCAGCAGCTTAGAGGGGAGGGGCTACAATGAGCAGTTCTTC. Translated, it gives CASSLEGRGYNEQFF.

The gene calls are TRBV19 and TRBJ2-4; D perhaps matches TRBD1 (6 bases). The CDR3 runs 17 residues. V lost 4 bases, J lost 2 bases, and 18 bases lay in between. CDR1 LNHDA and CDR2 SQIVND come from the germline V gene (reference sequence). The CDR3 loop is CASSTLGQSSTKNIQYF. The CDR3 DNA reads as TGTGCCAGTAGTACCCTCGGACAGTCCTCTACCAAAAACATTCAGTACTTC.

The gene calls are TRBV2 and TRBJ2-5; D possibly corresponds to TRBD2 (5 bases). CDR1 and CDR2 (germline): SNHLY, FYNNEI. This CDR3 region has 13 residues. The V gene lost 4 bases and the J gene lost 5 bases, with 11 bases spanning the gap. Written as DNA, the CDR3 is TGTGCCAGCAGTGGAGGGAGAGGGGAGACCCAGTACTTC. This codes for CASSGGRGETQYF.

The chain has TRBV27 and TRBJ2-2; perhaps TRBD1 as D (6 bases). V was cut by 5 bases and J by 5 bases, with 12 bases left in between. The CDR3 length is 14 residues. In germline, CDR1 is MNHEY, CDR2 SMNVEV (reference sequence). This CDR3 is CASSTNRVTGELFF. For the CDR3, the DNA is TGTGCCAGCAGTACTAACAGGGTAACCGGGGAGCTGTTTTTT.

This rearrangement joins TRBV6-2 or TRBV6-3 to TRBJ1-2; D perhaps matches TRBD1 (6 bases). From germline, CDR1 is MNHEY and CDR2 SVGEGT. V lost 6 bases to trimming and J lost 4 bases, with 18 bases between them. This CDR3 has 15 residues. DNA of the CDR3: TGTGCCAGCAGCCATCAACAGGGACCCATCTATGGCTACACCTTC. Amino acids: CASSHQQGPIYGYTF.

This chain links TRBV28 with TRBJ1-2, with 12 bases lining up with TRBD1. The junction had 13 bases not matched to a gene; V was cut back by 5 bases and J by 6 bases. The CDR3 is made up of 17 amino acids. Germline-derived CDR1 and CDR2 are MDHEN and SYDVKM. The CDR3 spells CASSVPGQGALVDGYTF. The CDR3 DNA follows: TGTGCCAGCAGTGTTCCGGGACAGGGGGCGCTGGTTGATGGCTACACCTTC.

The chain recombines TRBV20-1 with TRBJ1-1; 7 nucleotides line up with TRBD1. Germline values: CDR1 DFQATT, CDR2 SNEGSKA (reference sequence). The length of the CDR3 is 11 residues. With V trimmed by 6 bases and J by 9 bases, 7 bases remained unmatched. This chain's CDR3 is CSAGTAGKAFF. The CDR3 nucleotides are TGCAGTGCCGGGACAGCAGGGAAAGCTTTCTTT.

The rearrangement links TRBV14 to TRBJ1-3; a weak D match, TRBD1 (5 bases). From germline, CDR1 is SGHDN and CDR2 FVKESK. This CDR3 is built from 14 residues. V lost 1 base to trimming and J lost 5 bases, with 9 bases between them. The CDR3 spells CASSQVPGRNTIYF. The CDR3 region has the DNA TGTGCCAGCAGCCAAGTTCCAGGGAGAAACACCATATATTTT.

Here the CDR3 DNA reads TGCGCCAGCAGCATCGCCGGGACTTACACAGATACGCAGTATTTT. It yields the protein CASSIAGTYTDTQYF. The V and J genes are TRBV5-1 and TRBJ2-3, with a weak D call TRBD2 (6 bases). Germline V gene sequence: CDR1 SGHRS, CDR2 YFSETQ. The V and J ends lost 4 bases and 2 bases respectively, with 14 bases between them. CDR3 length: 15 residues.

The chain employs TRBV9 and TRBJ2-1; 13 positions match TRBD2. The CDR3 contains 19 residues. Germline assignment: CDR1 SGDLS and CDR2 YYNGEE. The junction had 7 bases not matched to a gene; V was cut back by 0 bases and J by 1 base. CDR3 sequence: CASSVGVGLAGDSYNEQFF. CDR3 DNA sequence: TGTGCCAGCAGCGTAGGGGTAGGACTAGCGGGAGATTCCTACAATGAGCAGTTCTTC.